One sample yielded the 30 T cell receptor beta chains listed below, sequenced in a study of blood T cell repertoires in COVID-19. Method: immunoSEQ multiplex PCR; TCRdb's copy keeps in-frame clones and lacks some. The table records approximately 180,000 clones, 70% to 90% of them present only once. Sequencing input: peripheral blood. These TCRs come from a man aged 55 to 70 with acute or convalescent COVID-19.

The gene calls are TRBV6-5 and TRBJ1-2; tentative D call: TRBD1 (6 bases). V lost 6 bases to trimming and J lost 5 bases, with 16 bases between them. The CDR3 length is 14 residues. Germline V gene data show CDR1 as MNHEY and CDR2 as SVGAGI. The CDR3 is CASSYLQGGYGYTF. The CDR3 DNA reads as TGTGCCAGCAGCTACCTACAGGGTGGTTATGGCTACACCTTC.

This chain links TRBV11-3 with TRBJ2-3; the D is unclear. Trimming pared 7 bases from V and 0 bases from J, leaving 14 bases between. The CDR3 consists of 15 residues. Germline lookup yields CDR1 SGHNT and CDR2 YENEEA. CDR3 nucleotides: TGTGCCAGCACCTGCGGATTGCAAAGCACAGATACGCAGTATTTT. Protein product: CASTCGLQSTDTQYF.

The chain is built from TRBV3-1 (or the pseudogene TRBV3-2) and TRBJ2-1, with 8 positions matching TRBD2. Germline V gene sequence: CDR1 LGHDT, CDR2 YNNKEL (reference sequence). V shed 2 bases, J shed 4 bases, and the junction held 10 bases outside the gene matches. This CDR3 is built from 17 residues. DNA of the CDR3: TGTGCCAGCAGCCAACACGGGGGGGCAGGACGGTACAATGAGCAGTTCTTC. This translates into CASSQHGGAGRYNEQFF.

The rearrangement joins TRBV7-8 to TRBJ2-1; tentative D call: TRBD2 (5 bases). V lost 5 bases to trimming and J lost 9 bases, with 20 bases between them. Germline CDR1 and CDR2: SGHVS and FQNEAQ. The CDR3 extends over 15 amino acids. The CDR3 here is CASSPRWTGNSEQFF. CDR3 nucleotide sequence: TGTGCCAGCAGCCCCCGCTGGACTGGAAACAGTGAGCAGTTCTTC.

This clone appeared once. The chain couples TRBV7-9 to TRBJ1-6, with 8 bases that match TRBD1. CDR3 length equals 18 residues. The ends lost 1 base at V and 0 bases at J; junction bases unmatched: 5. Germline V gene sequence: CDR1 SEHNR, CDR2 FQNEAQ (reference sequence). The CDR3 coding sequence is TGTGCCAGCAGCTTAGGGACAGGGCCGAGCTCCTATAATTCACCCCTCCACTTT. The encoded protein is CASSLGTGPSSYNSPLHF.

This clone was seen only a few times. DNA of the CDR3: TGTGCCAGCAGCTTAGTGTCGCGAATTGAGCAGTTCTTC. This sequence encodes CASSLVSRIEQFF. The chain recombines TRBV7-8 with TRBJ2-1; D is unresolved. The germline gives CDR1 SGHVS, CDR2 FQNEAQ. V lost 1 base, J lost 9 bases, and 10 bases lay in between. The CDR3 runs to 13 residues.

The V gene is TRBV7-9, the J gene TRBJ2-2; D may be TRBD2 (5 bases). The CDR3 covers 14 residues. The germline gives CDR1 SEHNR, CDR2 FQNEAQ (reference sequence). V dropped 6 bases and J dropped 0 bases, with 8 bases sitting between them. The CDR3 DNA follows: TGTGCCAGCAGGCTAGCAGCGAACACCGGGGAGCTGTTTTTT. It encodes CASRLAANTGELFF.

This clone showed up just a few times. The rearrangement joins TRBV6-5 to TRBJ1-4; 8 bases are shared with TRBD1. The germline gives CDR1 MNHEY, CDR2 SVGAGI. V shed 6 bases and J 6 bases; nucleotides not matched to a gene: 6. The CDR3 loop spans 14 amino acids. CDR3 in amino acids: CASRRLQGDEKLFF. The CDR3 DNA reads TGTGCCAGCAGGCGGCTACAGGGGGATGAAAAACTGTTTTTT.

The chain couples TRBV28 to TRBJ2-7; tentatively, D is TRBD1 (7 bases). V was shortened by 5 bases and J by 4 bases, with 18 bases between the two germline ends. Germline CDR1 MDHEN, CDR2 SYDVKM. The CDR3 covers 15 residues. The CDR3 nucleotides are TGTGCCAGCAGTAGCTTTCAGGCAGGGGGGTACGAGCAGTACTTC. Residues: CASSSFQAGGYEQYF. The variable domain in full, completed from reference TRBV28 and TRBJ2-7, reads DVKVTQSSRYLVKRTGEKVFLECVQDMDHENMFWYRQDPGLGLRLIYFSYDVKMKEKGDIPEGYSVSREKKERFSLILESASTNQTSMYLCASSSFQAGGYEQYFGPGTRLTVT.

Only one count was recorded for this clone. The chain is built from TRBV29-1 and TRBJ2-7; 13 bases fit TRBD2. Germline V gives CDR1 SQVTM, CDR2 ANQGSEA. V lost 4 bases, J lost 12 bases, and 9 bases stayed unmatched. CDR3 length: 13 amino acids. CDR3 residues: CSVVGLAGDGGYF. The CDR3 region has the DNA TGCAGCGTTGTAGGACTAGCGGGAGACGGAGGGTACTTC.

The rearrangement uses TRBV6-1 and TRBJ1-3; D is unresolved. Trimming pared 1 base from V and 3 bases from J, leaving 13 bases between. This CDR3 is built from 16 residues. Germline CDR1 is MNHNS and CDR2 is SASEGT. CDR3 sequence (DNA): TGTGCCAGCAGTGAAGTACGGGGAACGGTTGGAAACACCATATATTTT. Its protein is CASSEVRGTVGNTIYF.

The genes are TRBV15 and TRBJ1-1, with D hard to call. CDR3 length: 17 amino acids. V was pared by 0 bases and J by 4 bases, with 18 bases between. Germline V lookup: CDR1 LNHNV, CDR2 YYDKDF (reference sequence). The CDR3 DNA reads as TGTGCCACCAGCAGAGACCCGGGCGGAGGGTATAGCACTGAAGCTTTCTTT. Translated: CATSRDPGGGYSTEAFF.

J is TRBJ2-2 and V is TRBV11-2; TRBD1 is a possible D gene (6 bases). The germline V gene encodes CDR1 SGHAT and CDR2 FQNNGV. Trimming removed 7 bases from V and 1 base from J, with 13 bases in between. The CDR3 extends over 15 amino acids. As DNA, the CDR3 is TGTGCCAGCAAGTTGGCAGGGGTGAACACCGGGGAGCTGTTTTTT. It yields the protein CASKLAGVNTGELFF.

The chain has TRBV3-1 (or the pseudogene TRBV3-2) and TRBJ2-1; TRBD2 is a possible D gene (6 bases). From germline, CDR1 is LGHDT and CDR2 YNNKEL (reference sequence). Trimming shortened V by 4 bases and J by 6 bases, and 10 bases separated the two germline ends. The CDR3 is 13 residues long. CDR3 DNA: TGTGCCAGCAGCCGCCCCGGGGGCAATGAGCAGTTCTTC. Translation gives CASSRPGGNEQFF.

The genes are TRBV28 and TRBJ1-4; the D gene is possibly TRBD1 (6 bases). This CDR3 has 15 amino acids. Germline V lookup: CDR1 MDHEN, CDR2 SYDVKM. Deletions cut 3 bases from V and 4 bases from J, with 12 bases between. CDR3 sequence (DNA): TGTGCCAGCAGTTTCCGTCAGGGGATTAATGAAAAACTGTTTTTT. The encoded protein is CASSFRQGINEKLFF.

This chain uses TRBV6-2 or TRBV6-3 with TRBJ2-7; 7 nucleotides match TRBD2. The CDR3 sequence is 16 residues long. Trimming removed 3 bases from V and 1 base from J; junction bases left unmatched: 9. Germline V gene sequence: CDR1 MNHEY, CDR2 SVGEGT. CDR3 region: CASSYRMGRESYEQYF. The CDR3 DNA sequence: TGTGCCAGCAGTTATCGGATGGGGAGGGAATCCTACGAGCAGTACTTC.

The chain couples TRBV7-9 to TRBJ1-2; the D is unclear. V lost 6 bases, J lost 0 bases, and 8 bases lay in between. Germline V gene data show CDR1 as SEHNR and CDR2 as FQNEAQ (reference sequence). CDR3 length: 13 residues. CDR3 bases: TGTGCCAGCAGTGAGAACCCTAACTATGGCTACACCTTC. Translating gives CASSENPNYGYTF.

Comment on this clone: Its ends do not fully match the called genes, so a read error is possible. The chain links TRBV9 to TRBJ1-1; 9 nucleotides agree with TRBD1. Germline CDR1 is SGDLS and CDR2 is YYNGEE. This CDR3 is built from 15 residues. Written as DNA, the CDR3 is TGTGCCAGCAGCACACAGGGGGCAATGAATACTGAAGCTTTCTTT. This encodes CASSTQGAMNTEAFF.

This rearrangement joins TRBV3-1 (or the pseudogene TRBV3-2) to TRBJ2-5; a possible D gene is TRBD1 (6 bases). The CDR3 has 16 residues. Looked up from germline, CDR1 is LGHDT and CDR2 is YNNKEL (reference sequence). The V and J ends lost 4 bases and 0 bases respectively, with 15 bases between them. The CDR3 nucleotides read TGTGCCAGCAGCCTCAGGGGCAGGGGACACCAAGAGACCCAGTACTTC. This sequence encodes CASSLRGRGHQETQYF.

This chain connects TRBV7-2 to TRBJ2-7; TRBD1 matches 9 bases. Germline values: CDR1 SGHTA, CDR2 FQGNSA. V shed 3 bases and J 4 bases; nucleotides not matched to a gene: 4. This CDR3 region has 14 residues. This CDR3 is CASSLAGTGYEQYF. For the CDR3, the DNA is TGTGCCAGCAGCTTGGCCGGGACAGGGTACGAGCAGTACTTC.

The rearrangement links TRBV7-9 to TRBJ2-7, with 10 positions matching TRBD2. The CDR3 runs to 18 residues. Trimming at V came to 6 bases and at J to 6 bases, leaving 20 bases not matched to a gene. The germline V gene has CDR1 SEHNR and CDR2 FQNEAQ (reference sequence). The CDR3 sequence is CASSRAGIAGGRVGEQYF. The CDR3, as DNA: TGTGCCAGCAGTCGCGCTGGGATAGCGGGAGGCCGTGTGGGCGAGCAGTACTTC. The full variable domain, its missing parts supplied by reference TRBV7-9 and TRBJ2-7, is DTGVSQNPRHKITKRGQNVTFRCDPISEHNRLYWYRQTLGQGPEFLTYFQNEAQLEKSRLLSDRFSAERPKGSFSTLEIQRTEQGDSAMYLCASSRAGIAGGRVGEQYFGPGTRLTVT.

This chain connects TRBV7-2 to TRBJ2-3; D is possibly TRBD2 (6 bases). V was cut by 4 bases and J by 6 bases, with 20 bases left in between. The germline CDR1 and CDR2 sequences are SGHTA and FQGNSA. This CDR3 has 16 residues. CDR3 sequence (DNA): TGTGCCAGCAGCTCCGCCGGGACCATTGGGGGGGATACGCAGTATTTT. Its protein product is CASSSAGTIGGDTQYF.

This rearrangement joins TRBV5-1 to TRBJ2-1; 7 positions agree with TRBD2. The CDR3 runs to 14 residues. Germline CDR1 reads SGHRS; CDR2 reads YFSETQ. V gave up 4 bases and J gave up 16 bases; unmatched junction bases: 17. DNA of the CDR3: TGCGCCAGCAGCCCTCTCGCGGGAGAGGTCGAGTCATTCTTC. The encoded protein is CASSPLAGEVESFF.

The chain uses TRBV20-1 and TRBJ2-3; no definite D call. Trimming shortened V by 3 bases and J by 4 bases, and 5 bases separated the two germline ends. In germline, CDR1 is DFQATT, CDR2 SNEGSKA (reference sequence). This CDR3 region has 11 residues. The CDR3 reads CSASLSDTQYF. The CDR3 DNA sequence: TGCAGTGCTAGTCTTTCAGATACGCAGTATTTT.

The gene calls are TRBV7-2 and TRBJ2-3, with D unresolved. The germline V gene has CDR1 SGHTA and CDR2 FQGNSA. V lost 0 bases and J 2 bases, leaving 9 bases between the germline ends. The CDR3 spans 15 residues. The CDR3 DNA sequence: TGTGCCAGCAGCTTAGCCAGGTTATACACAGATACGCAGTATTTT. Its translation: CASSLARLYTDTQYF.

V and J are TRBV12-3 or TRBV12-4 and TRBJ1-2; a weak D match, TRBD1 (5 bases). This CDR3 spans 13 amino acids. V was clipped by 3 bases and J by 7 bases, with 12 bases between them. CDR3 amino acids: CASSFMPGGGYTF. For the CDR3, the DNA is TGTGCCAGCAGTTTCATGCCCGGGGGTGGCTACACCTTC.

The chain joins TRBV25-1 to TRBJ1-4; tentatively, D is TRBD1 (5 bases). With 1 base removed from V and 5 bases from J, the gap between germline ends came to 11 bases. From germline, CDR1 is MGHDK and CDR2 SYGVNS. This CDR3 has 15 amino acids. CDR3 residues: CASSESAGLNEKLFF. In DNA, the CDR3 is TGTGCCAGCAGTGAATCCGCAGGGCTGAATGAAAAACTGTTTTTT.

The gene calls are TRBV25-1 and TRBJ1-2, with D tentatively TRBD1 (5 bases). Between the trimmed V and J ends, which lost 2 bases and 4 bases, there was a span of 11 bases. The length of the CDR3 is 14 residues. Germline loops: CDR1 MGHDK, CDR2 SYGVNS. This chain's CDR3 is CASSERQGAYGYTF. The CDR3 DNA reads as TGTGCCAGCAGTGAAAGGCAGGGCGCCTATGGCTACACCTTC.

The CDR3 region is CASSSDRGTEAFF. The CDR3 nucleotides read TGCGCCAGCAGCTCAGACAGGGGCACTGAAGCTTTCTTT. The chain uses TRBV5-1 and TRBJ1-1, with 8 bases fitting TRBD1. The CDR3 extends over 13 amino acids. V lost 3 bases and J lost 4; bases outside the gene matches: 2. CDR1 is SGHRS, CDR2 YFSETQ, per germline.

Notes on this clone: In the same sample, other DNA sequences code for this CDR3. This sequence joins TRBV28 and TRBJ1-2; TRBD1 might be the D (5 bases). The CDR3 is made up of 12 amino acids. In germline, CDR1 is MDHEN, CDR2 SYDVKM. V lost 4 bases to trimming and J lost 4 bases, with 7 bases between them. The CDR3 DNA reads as TGTGCCAGCAGTTCCGGGGGCTATGGCTACACCTTC. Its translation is CASSSGGYGYTF.